This is a list of T cell receptor beta chains from one sample in a study of T cells in Graves' hyperthyroidism and ophthalmopathy. TCRdb reprocessed the multiplex PCR reads via MiXCR and lists one record per CDR3 protein. The repertoire holds under 400,000 distinct CDR3 sequences, 13% to 15% seen once, with roughly 19% in the top ten. Sequenced material: blood. All receptors derive from a woman aged 60 to 75 with Graves' ophthalmopathy. CDR3s include the opening cysteine and the closing phenylalanine or tryptophan. D genes are given only for firm matches. Expanded clones get a size class; other rows say once, few or many, or leave the size out.

>.|TRBV6-2/TRBV6-3|many|TRBJ2-3
TGTGCCAGCAGTTACCCCTCCGCTAGCGAACGCACAGATACGCAGTATTTT
CASSYPSASERTDTQYF
>.|TRBV10-3|few|TRBJ1-6
TGTGCCATCAGTGGGGGCGGGGGTTCACCCCTCCACTTT
CAISGGGGSPLHF
>TRBD1|TRBV15|many|TRBJ1-6
TGTGCCACCAGCAGGGGACAGGGGTATAATTCACCCCTCCACTTT
CATSRGQGYNSPLHF
>.|TRBV6-1|few|TRBJ1-1
TGTGCCAGCAGCTCACGGGGGTATAACACTGAAGCTTTCTTT
CASSSRGYNTEAFF
>TRBD1|TRBV5-1|.|TRBJ1-4
TGCGCCAGCAGCACCGACAGGGCTAGTAATGAAAAACTGTTTTTT
CASSTDRASNEKLFF
>TRBD2|TRBV6-1|few|TRBJ2-1
TGTGCCAGCGGGGGATTCCGGGAGGGTACCCATGAGCAGTTCTTC
CASGGFREGTHEQFF
>TRBD1|TRBV4-1|many|TRBJ1-1
TGCGCCAGCAGCCCGGACAGGGGGCGAGGGGCCACTGAAGCTTTCTTT
CASSPDRGRGATEAFF
>TRBD2|TRBV28|many|TRBJ2-1
TGTGCCAGCAGTTTAGCGGGAGGAGCCAATGAGCAGTTCTTC
CASSLAGGANEQFF
>TRBD2|TRBV20-1|many|TRBJ2-1
TGCAGTGCTAGTGAACCGGGACTAGGCGCTCATGAGCAGTTCTTC
CSASEPGLGAHEQFF
>TRBD1|TRBV11-2|.|TRBJ2-5
TGCGCCAGCAGCCACCTGACAGGGCTCCAAGAGACCCAGTACTTC
CASSHLTGLQETQYF
>TRBD1|TRBV20-1|many|TRBJ1-1
TGCAGTGCTAGTCCCAGGGGGCTGCACACTGAAGCTTTCTTT
CSASPRGLHTEAFF
>TRBD1|TRBV7-8|many|TRBJ2-1
TGTGCCAGCAGCTCCAGGATGGGGCTACCGGGACAGGGGGCGTGGGGTTCCTACAATGAGCAGTTCTTC
CASSSRMGLPGQGAWGSYNEQFF
>TRBD2|TRBV9|.|TRBJ2-1
TGTGCCAGCAGCGTAGAGAAGTATAGCGGGAGGGTAGATGAGCAGTTCTTC
CASSVEKYSGRVDEQFF
>TRBD2|TRBV20-1|few|TRBJ2-1
TGCAGTGCTAGATCGGGGACTAGCAGGAGGAATGAGCAGTTCTTC
CSARSGTSRRNEQFF
>.|TRBV30|many|TRBJ2-1
TGTGCCTGGAGAGCTTACAATGAGCAGTTCTTC
CAWRAYNEQFF
>.|TRBV7-8|many|TRBJ2-5
TGTGCCAGCAGCTTAGACGAAACCCAAGAGACCCAGTACTTC
CASSLDETQETQYF
>.|TRBV5-1|few|TRBJ2-2
TGCGCCAGCAGCTTCGGCATAGAGAGCACCGGGGAGCTGTTTTTT
CASSFGIESTGELFF
>.|TRBV7-9|.|TRBJ2-2
TGTGCCAGCAGCTTAGAAGGTCCTTCCGGGGAGCTGTTTTTT
CASSLEGPSGELFF
>TRBD2|TRBV24-1|many|TRBJ2-1
TGTGCCACCAGTGACCCTGGGACTAGCGGGAGGGAATACAATGAGCAGTTCTTC
CATSDPGTSGREYNEQFF
>.|TRBV5-1|many|TRBJ2-3
TGCGCCAGCAGCTACGGTTTAGGGGCGACAGATACGCAGTATTTT
CASSYGLGATDTQYF
>.|TRBV24-1|.|TRBJ2-6
TGTGCCACCAATCATCCTAGGGGCTCTGGGGCCAACGTCCTGACTTTC
CATNHPRGSGANVLTF
>TRBD1|TRBV20-1|many|TRBJ2-4
TGCAGTGCCCTAGGGGGCGCGGCCAAAAACATTCAGTACTTC
CSALGGAAKNIQYF
>TRBD1|TRBV20-1|many|TRBJ1-4
TGCAGTGCTAGAGGTACCAACAGGGGCGAAAAACTGTTTTTT
CSARGTNRGEKLFF
>TRBD1|TRBV2|many|TRBJ1-3
TGTGCCAGCAGCGAGAGACAGGGTTACTCTGGAAACACCATATATTTT
CASSERQGYSGNTIYF
>.|TRBV28|many|TRBJ2-2
TGTGCCAGCAGCCGACCGGACGTTTCGAACACCGGGGAGCTGTTTTTT
CASSRPDVSNTGELFF
>.|TRBV30|many|TRBJ2-7
TGTGCCTGGAGTGTAGTGAACTACGAGCAGTACTTC
CAWSVVNYEQYF
>.|TRBV18|many|TRBJ1-6
TGTGCCAGCTCACCAGCCTCATCACCCCTCCACTTT
CASSPASSPLHF
>TRBD1|TRBV25-1|many|TRBJ2-3
TGTGCCAGCAGTGAAACTTACCAGGGACAGTTGAATGCAGATACGCAGTATTTT
CASSETYQGQLNADTQYF
>.|TRBV19|.|TRBJ2-4
TGTGCCAGTAGGGGCGGACCTGACAAAAACATTCAGTACTTC
CASRGGPDKNIQYF
>.|TRBV11-2|many|TRBJ2-7
TGTGCCAGCAGCTTAACCAGTTCCTACGAGCAGTACTTC
CASSLTSSYEQYF
>.|TRBV11-2|many|TRBJ2-7
TGTGCCAGCAGCTTAGAGGGGGCAGTGGGAGGCGAGCAGTACTTC
CASSLEGAVGGEQYF